This passage covers 19 T cell receptor beta chains from one sample sequenced in a study of T cell responses to AZD1222 COVID-19 vaccine. Some clones are missing from TCRdb's copy, which holds only in-frame ones; the method was immunoSEQ multiplex PCR. Of roughly 70,000 clones in the sample, more than 85% were seen once. The sequenced sample was peripheral blood, obtained on day 0 of AZD1222 vaccination. Source of these receptors: an adult in good health.

The CDR3 sequence: CASSYGRGEKLFF. CDR3 DNA: TGTGCCAGCAGTTACGGGAGGGGTGAAAAACTGTTTTTT. V gene TRBV6-5 combines with J gene TRBJ1-4, with D perhaps matching TRBD1 (5 bases). The CDR3 has 13 residues. Trimming cost V 2 bases and J 7 bases, with 8 bases left between them. The V gene's germline CDR1 is MNHEY and CDR2 SVGAGI.

The chain has TRBV5-6 and TRBJ1-1, with 9 bases aligning to TRBD1. CDR1 and CDR2 from the germline V gene are SGHDT and YYEEEE. Trimming took 0 bases from V and 5 from J; bases not matched to a gene: 8. The CDR3 extends over 16 amino acids. Written as DNA, the CDR3 is TGTGCCAGCAGCTTGGGTGGAACAGGGGGCGGTACTGAAGCTTTCTTT. Translated: CASSLGGTGGGTEAFF.

The chain recombines TRBV9 with TRBJ2-3, with D tentatively TRBD1 or TRBD2 (6 bases each). V dropped 5 bases and J dropped 0 bases, with 13 bases sitting between them. This CDR3 contains 15 residues. Germline V lookup: CDR1 SGDLS, CDR2 YYNGEE. The CDR3 DNA follows: TGTGCCAGCAGGAGGGGGGCTCCTAGCACAGATACGCAGTATTTT. Amino acids: CASRRGAPSTDTQYF.

This chain links TRBV18 with TRBJ1-4; TRBD1 matches 7 bases. Germline trimming cut 0 bases from V and 6 bases from J; bases unmatched to any gene: 4. CDR3 length equals 15 residues. Germline V lookup: CDR1 KGHSH, CDR2 LQKENI. CDR3 DNA sequence: TGTGCCAGCTCACCACCGATGGGACAGTATGAAAAACTGTTTTTT. Protein sequence: CASSPPMGQYEKLFF.

V and J are TRBV20-1 and TRBJ1-2; 9 nucleotides agree with TRBD1. The V gene's germline CDR1 is DFQATT and CDR2 SNEGSKA (reference sequence). Trimming took 3 bases from V and 1 from J; bases not matched to a gene: 6. The CDR3 has 15 amino acids. As DNA, the CDR3 is TGCAGTGCTAGTCGGACAGGGGATTATAACTATGGCTACACCTTC. It codes for CSASRTGDYNYGYTF.

The chain uses TRBV2 and TRBJ1-2; 9 bases line up with TRBD1. This CDR3 comprises 14 residues. CDR1 is SNHLY, CDR2 FYNNEI, per germline. The trim removed 6 bases at V and 8 bases at J, leaving 10 bases unmatched. The CDR3 protein is CASSELQTGGGYTF. As DNA, the CDR3 is TGTGCCAGCAGCGAACTTCAAACAGGGGGCGGCTACACCTTC.

The chain links TRBV11-2 to TRBJ1-1; 8 bases line up with TRBD1. The CDR3 covers 16 residues. V lost 3 bases and J lost 5; bases outside the gene matches: 11. The germline CDR1 and CDR2 sequences are SGHAT and FQNNGV. The DNA of the CDR3 is TGTGCCAGCAGCTTGCCCACCCGGACAGGGAGGACTGAAGCTTTCTTT. It encodes CASSLPTRTGRTEAFF.

The chain recombines TRBV28 with TRBJ2-2, with D perhaps TRBD2 (5 bases). The V gene's germline CDR1 is MDHEN and CDR2 SYDVKM. V shed 7 bases and J shed 5 bases, with 17 bases lying between them. The CDR3 covers 15 residues. The CDR3 sequence: CASKTMIGETGELFF. The CDR3 region has the DNA TGTGCCAGCAAAACCATGATTGGGGAGACCGGGGAGCTGTTTTTT.

This chain connects TRBV7-2 to TRBJ1-3, with D tentatively TRBD1 (5 bases). CDR1 and CDR2 from the germline V gene are SGHTA and FQGNSA. Trimming left V 0 bases short and J 4 bases short, with 13 bases between. This CDR3 is built from 16 residues. CDR3: CASSLAQGFSGNTIYF. The CDR3, as DNA: TGTGCCAGCAGCTTAGCCCAGGGCTTCTCGGGAAACACCATATATTTT.

The J gene is TRBJ2-1, the V gene TRBV12-5; 8 bases are a match to TRBD2. CDR3 length: 16 residues. Germline V gene lookup returns CDR1 LGHNT and CDR2 FRNRAP. The ends lost 4 bases at V and 7 bases at J; junction bases unmatched: 12. The DNA for the CDR3 is TGTGCTAGTGGTTCCGGACTAGCTCAAGCGGGGAATGAGCAGTTCTTC. Translation: CASGSGLAQAGNEQFF.

This clone was observed a single time. The V call is TRBV6-5, the J call TRBJ1-1; TRBD1 matches at 8 bases. Germline values: CDR1 MNHEY, CDR2 SVGAGI. The CDR3 runs 14 residues. The V and J ends lost 6 bases and 10 bases, in that order; junction bases with no gene match: 13. The CDR3 DNA reads as TGTGCCAGCAGGCGTCTTTCAGGGGGCGAATTAGCTTTCTTT. It codes for CASRRLSGGELAFF.

V usage is TRBV7-3 and J usage is TRBJ2-3, with 9 bases aligning to TRBD2. Trimming cost V 5 bases and J 5 bases; bases outside gene matches: 5. This CDR3 contains 14 residues. CDR1 is SGHTA, CDR2 FQGTGA, per germline. The CDR3 region is CASSQGLAQDTQYF. CDR3 nucleotides: TGTGCCAGCAGCCAGGGACTAGCCCAAGATACGCAGTATTTT.

V gene TRBV5-8 combines with J gene TRBJ1-1; D remains ambiguous. V lost 3 bases, J lost 1 base, and 10 bases lay in between. The CDR3 extends over 14 amino acids. Germline CDR1 reads SGHTS; CDR2 reads YDEGEE. The CDR3 DNA follows: TGTGCCAGCAGCTCCGCCATTGGGAACACTGAAGCTTTCTTT. Encoded protein: CASSSAIGNTEAFF. The variable domain in full, with the rest retrieved from reference TRBV5-8 and TRBJ1-1, is EAGVTQSPTHLIKTRGQQATLRCSPISGHTSVYWYQQALGLGLQFLLWYDEGEERNRGNFPPRFSGRQFPNYSSELNVNALELEDSALYLCASSSAIGNTEAFFGQGTRLTVV.

The genes are TRBV19 and TRBJ2-6; no definite D call. V lost 4 bases, J lost 0 bases, and 13 bases lay in between. The CDR3 consists of 17 residues. Germline CDR1 reads LNHDA; CDR2 reads SQIVND (reference sequence). In nucleotides, the CDR3 is TGTGCCAGTAGTAACCGTAGGACGGACTCTGGGGCCAACGTCCTGACTTTC. Encoded protein: CASSNRRTDSGANVLTF.

The rearrangement uses TRBV11-3 and TRBJ2-5; possible D gene TRBD1, 6 bases. From germline, CDR1 is SGHNT and CDR2 YENEEA. The V and J ends lost 0 bases and 6 bases respectively, with 14 bases between them. This CDR3 has 15 amino acids. CDR3 in amino acids: CASSLDSGEIKTQYF. The CDR3 region has the DNA TGTGCCAGCAGCTTAGATTCAGGGGAGATAAAGACCCAGTACTTC.

This rearrangement joins TRBV19 to TRBJ1-1, with 9 bases lining up with TRBD1. V lost 7 bases, J lost 4 bases, and 13 bases stayed unmatched. The CDR3 spans 16 residues. Germline assignment: CDR1 LNHDA and CDR2 SQIVND (reference sequence). The CDR3 bases are TGTGCCAGTATACACAGGGGGCGGGGGTCCGGCACTGAAGCTTTCTTT. It specifies CASIHRGRGSGTEAFF.

V usage is TRBV7-2 and J usage is TRBJ1-1, with TRBD1 matching 7 bases. This CDR3 has 13 amino acids. The V segment lost 5 bases and the J segment 3 bases; nucleotides outside the gene matches: 3. Germline V gives CDR1 SGHTA, CDR2 FQGNSA. CDR3 DNA: TGTGCCAGCAGCATAACAGGGGACACTGAAGCTTTCTTT. Translated, it gives CASSITGDTEAFF.

In this sample, this clone turned up once. The chain recombines TRBV2 with TRBJ2-7; 7 positions match TRBD1. The CDR3 extends over 15 amino acids. The germline V gene encodes CDR1 SNHLY and CDR2 FYNNEI. V trimming: 3 bases; J trimming: 2 bases; junction bases outside the gene matches: 7. The CDR3 loop reads CASSETGLNPYEQYF. CDR3 nucleotide sequence: TGTGCCAGCAGTGAGACAGGGTTGAATCCCTACGAGCAGTACTTC.

The chain combines TRBV6-1 with TRBJ2-7, with D perhaps matching TRBD1 (5 bases). This CDR3 has 15 amino acids. In germline, CDR1 is MNHNS, CDR2 SASEGT. Trimming removed 1 base at V and 5 bases at J, with 15 bases between. DNA for the CDR3: TGTGCCAGCAGTGAAGAAGCCGGCAGGGTAGACGAGCAGTACTTC. It translates to CASSEEAGRVDEQYF.